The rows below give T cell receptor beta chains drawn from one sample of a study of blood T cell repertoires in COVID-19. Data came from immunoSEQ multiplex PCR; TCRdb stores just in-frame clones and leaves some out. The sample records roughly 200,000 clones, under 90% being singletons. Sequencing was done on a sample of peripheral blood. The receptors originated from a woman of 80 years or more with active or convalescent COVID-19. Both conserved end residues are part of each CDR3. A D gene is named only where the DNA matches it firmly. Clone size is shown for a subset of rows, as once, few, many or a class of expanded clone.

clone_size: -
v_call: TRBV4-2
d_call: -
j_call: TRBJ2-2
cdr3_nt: TGTGCCAGCAGCCAGGAACAGAAAGGGGGTGTGTACGGCACCGGGGAGCTGTTTTTT
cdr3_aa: CASSQEQKGGVYGTGELFF

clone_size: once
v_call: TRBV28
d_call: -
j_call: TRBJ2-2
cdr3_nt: TGTGCCAGCAGTTTGAGCCCCCGGCAGGGGAACACCGGGGAGCTGTTTTTT
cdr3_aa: CASSLSPRQGNTGELFF

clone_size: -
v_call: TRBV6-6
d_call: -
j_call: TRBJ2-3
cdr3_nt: TGTGCCAGCAGCCCCTACAGGGAGCCAGATACGCAGTATTTT
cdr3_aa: CASSPYREPDTQYF

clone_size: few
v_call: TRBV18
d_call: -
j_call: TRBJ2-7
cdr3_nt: TGTGCCAGCTCACCAGTGACAGTGTCCTACGAGCAGTACTTC
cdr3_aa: CASSPVTVSYEQYF

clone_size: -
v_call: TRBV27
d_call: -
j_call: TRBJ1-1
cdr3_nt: TGTGCCAGCATTGCCCCGGACAGAAACACTGAAGCTTTCTTT
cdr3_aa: CASIAPDRNTEAFF

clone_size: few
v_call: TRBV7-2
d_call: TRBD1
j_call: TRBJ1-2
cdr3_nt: TGTGCCAGCAGCCAACGACAGGGGGCGAGAGGCTACACCTTC
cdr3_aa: CASSQRQGARGYTF

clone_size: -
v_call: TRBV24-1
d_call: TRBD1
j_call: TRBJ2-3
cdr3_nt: TGTGCCACCAGCGGACAGGGTAAGACAGATACGCAGTATTTT
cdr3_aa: CATSGQGKTDTQYF

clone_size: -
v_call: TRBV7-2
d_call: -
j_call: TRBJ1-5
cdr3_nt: TGTGCCAGCAGCTTAGTGCAGAATGGCAGGCAGCCCCAGCATTTT
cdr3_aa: CASSLVQNGRQPQHF

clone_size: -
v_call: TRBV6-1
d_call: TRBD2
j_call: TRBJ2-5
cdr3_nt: TGTGCCAGCAGTGAACTAGCGGGGCGGGAGACCCAGTACTTC
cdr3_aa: CASSELAGRETQYF

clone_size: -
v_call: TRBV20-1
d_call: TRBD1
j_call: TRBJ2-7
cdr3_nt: TGCAGTGCTAGTCGGGGGACAGGGGGATCCTACGAGCAGTACTTC
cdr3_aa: CSASRGTGGSYEQYF

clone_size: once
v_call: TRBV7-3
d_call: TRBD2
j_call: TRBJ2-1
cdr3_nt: TGTGCCAGCAGCTCCGGGACTAGTGAGCAGTTCTTC
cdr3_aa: CASSSGTSEQFF

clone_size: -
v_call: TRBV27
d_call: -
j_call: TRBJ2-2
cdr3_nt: TGTGCCAGCAGTTTACCGAGATTTCCCCTTTACACCGGGGAGCTGTTTTTT
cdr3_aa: CASSLPRFPLYTGELFF

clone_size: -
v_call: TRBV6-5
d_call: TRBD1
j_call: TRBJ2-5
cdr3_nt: TGTGCCAGCAGGGACAGGGGGCCTGAGACCCAGTACTTC
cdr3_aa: CASRDRGPETQYF

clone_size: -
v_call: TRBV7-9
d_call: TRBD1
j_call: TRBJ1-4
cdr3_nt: TGTGCCAGCAGTCCACCGGGACAGGGGGTCAAAAAACTGTTTTTT
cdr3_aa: CASSPPGQGVKKLFF

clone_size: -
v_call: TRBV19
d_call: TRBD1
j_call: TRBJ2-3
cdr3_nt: TGTGCCAGTAGTAAAAGACAGGGCAACACAGATACGCAGTATTTT
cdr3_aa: CASSKRQGNTDTQYF

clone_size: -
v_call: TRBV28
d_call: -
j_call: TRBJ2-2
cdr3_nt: TGTGCCAGCAGGGCCCCGGGAGAGACACTTTGGGCCGGGGAGCTGTTTTTT
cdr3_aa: CASRAPGETLWAGELFF